Described below is a single T cell receptor (beta chain) sequence and its context. Its target is not known. These data originate in a study of T cell responses to AZD1222 COVID-19 vaccine. Study in general: Recipients boosted at about 4 weeks or about 12 weeks are pooled.

Whole-study results and caveats: The breadth and depth of Spike-specific TCRs increased once two AZD1222 doses had been given. Donor demographics were predominantly white British with a female majority; clonal diversity may be underestimated.

Libraries were prepared by immunoSEQ multiplex PCR; TCRdb keeps only in-frame clonotypes and omits some of them. The sample holds under 150,000 clones; about 90% are singletons and the top ten take around 7.5%. CDR3 length: 13 amino acids. V was trimmed by 5 bases and J by 5 bases, leaving 10 bases between them. The V gene's germline CDR1 is MDHEN and CDR2 SYDVKM. Here the sequenced sample was peripheral blood, taken on day 0 of AZD1222 vaccination. The chain couples TRBV28 to TRBJ1-5; tentative D call: TRBD1 (5 bases). The source is an adult in good health. The CDR3 bases are TGTGCCAGCAGTATAGACAGTTATCAGCCCCAGCATTTT. This encodes CASSIDSYQPQHF.